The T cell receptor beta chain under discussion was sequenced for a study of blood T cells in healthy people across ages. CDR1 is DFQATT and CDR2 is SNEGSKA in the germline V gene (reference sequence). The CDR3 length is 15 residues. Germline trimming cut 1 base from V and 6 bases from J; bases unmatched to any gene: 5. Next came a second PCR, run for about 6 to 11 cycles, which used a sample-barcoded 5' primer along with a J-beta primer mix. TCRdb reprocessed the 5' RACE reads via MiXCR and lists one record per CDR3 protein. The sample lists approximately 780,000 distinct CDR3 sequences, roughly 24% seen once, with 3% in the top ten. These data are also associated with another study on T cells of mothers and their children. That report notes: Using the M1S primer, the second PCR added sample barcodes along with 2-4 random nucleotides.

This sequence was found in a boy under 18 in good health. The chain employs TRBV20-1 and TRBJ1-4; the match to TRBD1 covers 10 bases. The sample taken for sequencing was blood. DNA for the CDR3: TGCAGTGCTAGAGCACCGGGACAGGGGCATGAAAAACTGTTTTTT. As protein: CSARAPGQGHEKLFF.